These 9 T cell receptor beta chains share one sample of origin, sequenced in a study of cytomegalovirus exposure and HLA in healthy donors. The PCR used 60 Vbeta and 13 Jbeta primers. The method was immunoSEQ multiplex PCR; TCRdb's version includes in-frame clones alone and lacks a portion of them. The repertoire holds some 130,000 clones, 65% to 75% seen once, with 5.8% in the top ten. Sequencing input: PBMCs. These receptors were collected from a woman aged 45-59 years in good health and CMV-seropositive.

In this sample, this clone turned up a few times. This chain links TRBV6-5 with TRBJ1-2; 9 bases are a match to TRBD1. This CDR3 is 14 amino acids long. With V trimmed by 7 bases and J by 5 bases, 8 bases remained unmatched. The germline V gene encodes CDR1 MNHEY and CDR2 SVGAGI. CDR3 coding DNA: TGTGCCAGCAACCCGGGACAGGGCACATATGGCTACACCTTC. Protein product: CASNPGQGTYGYTF.

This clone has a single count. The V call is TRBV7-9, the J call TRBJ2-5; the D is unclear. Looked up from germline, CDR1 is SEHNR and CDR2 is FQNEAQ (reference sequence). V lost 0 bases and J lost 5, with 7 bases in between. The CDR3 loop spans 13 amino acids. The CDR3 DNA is TGTGCCAGCAGCTTAGCTCGGGTGGAGACCCAGTACTTC. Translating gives CASSLARVETQYF.

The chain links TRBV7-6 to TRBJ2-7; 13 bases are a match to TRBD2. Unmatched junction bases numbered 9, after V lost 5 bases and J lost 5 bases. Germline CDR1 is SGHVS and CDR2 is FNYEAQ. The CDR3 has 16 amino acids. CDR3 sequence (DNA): TGTGCCAGCAGCAAAGGGACTAGCGGGGCATCCGACGAGCAGTACTTC. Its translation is CASSKGTSGASDEQYF.

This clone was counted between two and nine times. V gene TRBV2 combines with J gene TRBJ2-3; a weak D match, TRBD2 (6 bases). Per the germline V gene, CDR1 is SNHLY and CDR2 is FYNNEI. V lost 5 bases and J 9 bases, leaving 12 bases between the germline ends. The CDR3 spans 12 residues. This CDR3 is CASSPGLCTQYF. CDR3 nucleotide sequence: TGTGCCAGCAGTCCGGGACTTTGCACGCAGTATTTT.

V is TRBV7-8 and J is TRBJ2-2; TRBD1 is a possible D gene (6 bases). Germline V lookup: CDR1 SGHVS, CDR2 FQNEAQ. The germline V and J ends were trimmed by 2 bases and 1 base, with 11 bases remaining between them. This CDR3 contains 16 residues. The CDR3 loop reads CASSLPGVENTGELFF. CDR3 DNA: TGTGCCAGCAGCTTACCAGGGGTGGAGAACACCGGGGAGCTGTTTTTT.

DNA of the CDR3: TGTGCCTGGAGACGGGGGGGCTCAGTAGATACGCAGTATTTT. This gives the protein CAWRRGGSVDTQYF. This chain uses TRBV30 with TRBJ2-3, with 8 bases matching TRBD2. The CDR3 contains 14 residues. Germline V gene lookup returns CDR1 GTSNPN and CDR2 SVGIG (reference sequence). Unmatched junction bases numbered 7, after V lost 3 bases and J lost 5 bases.

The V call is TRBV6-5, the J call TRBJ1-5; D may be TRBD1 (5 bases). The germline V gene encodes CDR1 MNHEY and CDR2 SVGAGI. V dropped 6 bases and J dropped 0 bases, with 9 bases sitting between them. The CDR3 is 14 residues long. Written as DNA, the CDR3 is TGTGCCAGCAGGCGGGGCTATAGCAATCAGCCCCAGCATTTT. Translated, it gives CASRRGYSNQPQHF.

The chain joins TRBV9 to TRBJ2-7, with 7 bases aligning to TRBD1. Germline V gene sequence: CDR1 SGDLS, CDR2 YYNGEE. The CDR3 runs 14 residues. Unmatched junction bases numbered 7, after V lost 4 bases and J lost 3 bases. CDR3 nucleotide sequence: TGTGCCAGCAGCTCGGGACAGAGGGGCTACGAGCAGTACTTC. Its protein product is CASSSGQRGYEQYF.

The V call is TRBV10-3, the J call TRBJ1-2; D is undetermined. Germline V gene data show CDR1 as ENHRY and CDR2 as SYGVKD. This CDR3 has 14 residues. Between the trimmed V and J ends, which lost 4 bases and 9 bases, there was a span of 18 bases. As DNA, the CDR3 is TGTGCCATCAGTGTTGCTCGCGCCGGGTCGAGCTACACCTTC. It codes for CAISVARAGSSYTF.